The rows below give T cell receptor beta chains drawn from one sample of a study of shared clonotypes between healthy human individuals. The protocol was immunoSEQ multiplex PCR, while the TCRdb copy is restricted to in-frame clones and leaves out a portion. The sample lists about 980,000 clones, around three quarters occurring once. Sequencing input: memory CD4+ T cells sorted from blood. These TCRs come from a man between 18 and 35 years old in good health. Both conserved end residues are part of each CDR3. A D gene is named only where the DNA matches it firmly. The size field is filled for only some rows; it gives once, few, many or a size class.

abundance,j_gene,v_gene,d_gene,CDR3nt,CDR3aa
-,TRBJ2-7,TRBV4-1,TRBD2,TGCGCCAGCAGCCAAGGCCACGTGGCGGGAGGCTGGTACGAGCAGTACTTC,CASSQGHVAGGWYEQYF
-,TRBJ2-7,TRBV7-2,-,TGTGCCAGCAGCGTGTCCCCCTTGGAGCAGTACTTC,CASSVSPLEQYF
few,TRBJ2-5,TRBV5-4,TRBD2,TGTGCCAGCAGCACAGCTAGCGGGAGGGCAAGTGGGGAGACCCAGTACTTC,CASSTASGRASGETQYF
-,TRBJ2-5,TRBV7-2,TRBD2,TGTGCCAGCAGCCAAAGGACTAGCGGGAGGGGAGAGACCCAGTACTTC,CASSQRTSGRGETQYF
once,TRBJ2-2,TRBV28,-,TGTGCCAGCAGGGCGAGCCGGGGGGCAGGCGGGGAGCTGTTTTTT,CASRASRGAGGELFF
-,TRBJ1-2,TRBV27,-,TGTGCCAGCAGTGCCGGCCGGGGGATCGGTAACTATGGCTACACCTTC,CASSAGRGIGNYGYTF
-,TRBJ1-2,TRBV7-9,TRBD1,TGTGCCAGCAGCAGACAGGGGCCGGCTAACTATGGCTACACCTTC,CASSRQGPANYGYTF
-,TRBJ1-2,TRBV7-8,-,TGTGCCAGCAGCCCCCCCGGGGGTCAGGGCTACACCTTC,CASSPPGGQGYTF
-,TRBJ1-5,TRBV2,-,TGTGCCAGCAGTCGGGGGCAGCCCCAGCATTTT,CASSRGQPQHF
-,TRBJ2-5,TRBV4-1,TRBD2,TGCGCCAGCAGCCAATTTCCGACTAGCGCCTCCCCGGGGGACCAGTACTTC,CASSQFPTSASPGDQYF
-,TRBJ1-1,TRBV5-1,TRBD1,TGCGCCAGCAGCTCCGCGACAGGGATAAACACTGAAGCTTTCTTT,CASSSATGINTEAFF
-,TRBJ1-1,TRBV30,-,TGTGCCTGGAGTGTACGCGGAGACACTGAAGCTTTCTTT,CAWSVRGDTEAFF
-,TRBJ1-1,TRBV7-9,-,TGTGCCAGCAGCCGACTACCCGGACAAATGAACACTGAAGCTTTCTTT,CASSRLPGQMNTEAFF
-,TRBJ2-3,TRBV6-5,-,TGTGCCAGCAGACGGGGGGCCCGGGATACGCAGTATTTT,CASRRGARDTQYF
-,TRBJ1-1,TRBV7-2,-,TGTGCCAGCAGCCTAGCCCCGACAGGTGGGAGCACTGAAGCTTTCTTT,CASSLAPTGGSTEAFF
-,TRBJ2-2,TRBV5-5,TRBD1,TGTGCCAGCAGCTGGGGACAGGGGGCCGGTTACACCGGGGAGCTGTTTTTT,CASSWGQGAGYTGELFF
-,TRBJ2-7,TRBV18,-,TGTGCCAGCTCACCACCGGGGCTACCCCACGAGCAGTACTTC,CASSPPGLPHEQYF
-,TRBJ2-7,TRBV9,TRBD2,TGTGCCAGCAGCGCCGGGACTAGTTCCTCGGCCGAGCAGTACTTC,CASSAGTSSSAEQYF
many,TRBJ1-4,TRBV30,-,TGTGCCTGGAGTGTAGGGCAGGGAAATGAAAAACTGTTTTTT,CAWSVGQGNEKLFF
-,TRBJ2-3,TRBV27,-,TGTGCCAGCAGTCCCGGGTCCCACCGTTGGACAGATACGCAGTATTTT,CASSPGSHRWTDTQYF
few,TRBJ1-1,TRBV5-1,-,TGCGCCAGCACCGAACAGGGCTACACTGAAGCTTTCTTT,CASTEQGYTEAFF
few,TRBJ2-1,TRBV27,TRBD2,TGTGCCAGCAGTTTATTAGCGGGGGCCGGATTGGACAATGAGCAGTTCTTC,CASSLLAGAGLDNEQFF
-,TRBJ2-7,TRBV5-5,-,TGTGCCAGCAGCTTGGCTGTCGGTGGTTACGAGCAGTACTTC,CASSLAVGGYEQYF
few,TRBJ1-2,TRBV6-1,TRBD1,TGTGCCAGCCAGGGACAGAACTATGGCTACACCTTC,CASQGQNYGYTF
few,TRBJ2-1,TRBV10-3,-,TGTGCCATCAGTGACTCCAGTCTTAGCTCCTACAATGAGCAGTTCTTC,CAISDSSLSSYNEQFF
-,TRBJ1-1,TRBV6-5,-,TGTGCCAGCAGCAAAAGTAAGTCTACTGAAGCTTTCTTT,CASSKSKSTEAFF
-,TRBJ1-1,TRBV5-1,-,TGCGCCAGCAGCTTGAAGATGGAGACTGAAGCTTTCTTT,CASSLKMETEAFF
-,TRBJ2-7,TRBV7-7,-,TGTGCTAGCAGCACGGGACACGCGAGCTCCTACGAGCAGTACTTC,CASSTGHASSYEQYF
-,TRBJ2-2,TRBV10-3,TRBD1,TGTGCCACCGAGGACAGGGGTGCCGGGGAGCTGTTTTTT,CATEDRGAGELFF
-,TRBJ2-7,TRBV6-5,TRBD1,TGTGCCAGCAGTTCATACGGGACAGTCCCCTACGAGCAGTACTTC,CASSSYGTVPYEQYF
-,TRBJ1-1,TRBV2,TRBD1,TGTGCCAGCACGGGACAGGGGACAGCTGAAGCTTTCTTT,CASTGQGTAEAFF
once,TRBJ1-1,TRBV6-6,-,TGTGTTACTCCAGGGGACACTGAAGCTTTCTTT,CVTPGDTEAFF
-,TRBJ1-2,TRBV30,TRBD1,TGTGCCTGGATACCGGACAGGGGGCTCGGCTACACCTTC,CAWIPDRGLGYTF
-,TRBJ1-1,TRBV28,-,TGTGCCAGCACCGGGCGGGGGCGTACTGAAGCTTTCTTT,CASTGRGRTEAFF
-,TRBJ2-7,TRBV6-5,TRBD2,TGTGCCAGCTCCCGGGGGGGACGCTCCTACGAGCAGTACTTC,CASSRGGRSYEQYF
-,TRBJ2-5,TRBV9,-,TGTGCCAGCAGCAGGAAAGGGCGGTTCGAGACCCAGTACTTC,CASSRKGRFETQYF
-,TRBJ2-1,TRBV10-3,TRBD2,TGTGCCATCAGTGGGGGGACTAGTCAATCGCAGTTCTTC,CAISGGTSQSQFF
many,TRBJ2-1,TRBV10-2,-,TGCGCCAGCAGTGATCGGAACTACAATGAGCAGTTCTTC,CASSDRNYNEQFF
-,TRBJ2-5,TRBV29-1,-,TGCAGCTCCCGGGGAGGGGGCGTGGAGACCCAGTACTTC,CSSRGGGVETQYF
few,TRBJ2-2,TRBV2,TRBD1,TGTGCCAGCAGCGCAGGGGGCCAAAACGGGGAGCTGTTTTTT,CASSAGGQNGELFF
-,TRBJ2-7,TRBV5-6,TRBD1,TGTGCCAGCAGCCGGGGACAGCTCTACGAGCAGTACTTC,CASSRGQLYEQYF
once,TRBJ1-3,TRBV11-2,-,TGTGCCAGCAGCTTACCGAACCAGGTCTCTGGAAACACCATATATTTT,CASSLPNQVSGNTIYF
many,TRBJ1-6,TRBV27,TRBD1,TGTGCCAGCAGTTTGAGGGGGCCAAGCACCTATAATTCACCCCTCCACTTT,CASSLRGPSTYNSPLHF
-,TRBJ2-5,TRBV11-2,TRBD1,TGTGCCAGCAGCTTAGGGACAGGCCGGATCAGGGGAGAGACCCAGTACTTC,CASSLGTGRIRGETQYF
-,TRBJ2-3,TRBV7-6,TRBD2,TGTGCCAGCAGCTCCCTAGCGGGACTTAGCACAGATACGCAGTATTTT,CASSSLAGLSTDTQYF
many,TRBJ1-1,TRBV4-1,-,TGCGCCAGCAGCCAAGATCTAAACACTGAAGCTTTCTTT,CASSQDLNTEAFF
-,TRBJ2-4,TRBV28,-,TGTGCCAGCCTCGGAGAGGGAAAAAACATTCAGTACTTC,CASLGEGKNIQYF
-,TRBJ1-5,TRBV7-9,-,TGTGCCAGCAGCTTAGGCGACAGAGTACAGCCCCAGCATTTT,CASSLGDRVQPQHF
-,TRBJ1-2,TRBV5-6,-,TGTGCCAGCAGCATCGGAACTCAGAAGGGCTATGGCTACACCTTC,CASSIGTQKGYGYTF
-,TRBJ2-2,TRBV14,-,TGTGCCAGCAGCCCCGCACTGACCGGGGAGCTGTTTTTT,CASSPALTGELFF
-,TRBJ1-1,TRBV5-4,-,TGTGCCAGCAGCCGGACTGGTATAGGAAAGAACACTGAAGCTTTCTTT,CASSRTGIGKNTEAFF
-,TRBJ2-7,TRBV5-1,-,TGCGCCAGCAGCCAGGGGGGGTCCTACGAGCAGTACTTC,CASSQGGSYEQYF
-,TRBJ1-1,TRBV29-1,TRBD1,TGCAGCGTCGCCCGACAGGGGAACACTGAAGCTTTCTTT,CSVARQGNTEAFF